This T cell receptor beta chain was captured in a study of cytomegalovirus exposure and HLA in healthy donors. Findings and caveats of the study: Most subjects had HLA-A and HLA-B alleles reportedly predicted accurately by TCR beta sequences. By a later analysis, the bulk of CMV-associated TCR beta chains appeared HLA-restricted.

Primers for the PCR totalled 60 Vbeta and 13 Jbeta. TCRdb keeps only in-frame clones here, not all; method: immunoSEQ multiplex PCR. Of 90,000 to 120,000 clones listed, 74% were seen once; the top ten hold about 14%. Remarks on this clone: As yet, its antigen is unknown.

Despite likely unrecorded immune exposures, the donors were nominally healthy at the time of sampling. The germline V gene encodes CDR1 MGHRA and CDR2 YSYEKL. Trimming took 3 bases from V and 6 from J; bases not matched to a gene: 14. The CDR3 sequence is 19 residues long. The sequenced material came from PBMCs. The chain recombines TRBV4-1 with TRBJ1-4; 12 positions match TRBD1. This clonotype was sampled from a woman between 40 and 55 years old in good health and CMV-seropositive. CDR3 region: CASSHSFGGQGAPDEKLFF. CDR3 nucleotides: TGCGCCAGCAGCCATAGTTTTGGGGGACAGGGGGCGCCGGATGAAAAACTGTTTTTT.